Below, 7 T cell receptor beta chains from the same sample are listed, as sequenced in a study of cytomegalovirus exposure and HLA in healthy donors. In the PCR, 60 Vbeta and 13 Jbeta primers were used. TCRdb keeps only in-frame clones here, not all; method: immunoSEQ multiplex PCR. The repertoire holds over 200,000 clones, just over 75% seen once, with around 2.8% in the top ten. The sequencing sample was made of PBMCs. Receptors originate from a woman in her sixties in good health and CMV-seropositive.

This rearrangement joins TRBV6-4 to TRBJ2-3, with a tentative D call TRBD2 (5 bases). V gave up 5 bases and J gave up 2 bases, with 11 bases separating them. Looked up from germline, CDR1 is MRHNA and CDR2 is SNTAGT. The CDR3 contains 14 residues. The CDR3 coding sequence is TGTGCCAGCAGTTCAGGCGGGTACACAGATACGCAGTATTTT. Protein product: CASSSGGYTDTQYF.

The chain combines TRBV6-1 with TRBJ2-5; tentative D call: TRBD2 (5 bases). The ends were cut back, 8 bases at V and 1 base at J, with 11 bases in the middle. This CDR3 is built from 13 residues. CDR1 is MNHNS and CDR2 is SASEGT in the germline V gene. The CDR3 reads CASHGLPQETQYF. The CDR3 region has the DNA TGTGCCAGCCACGGACTCCCCCAAGAGACCCAGTACTTC.

The chain has TRBV11-2 and TRBJ2-1; unclear D gene. The CDR3 extends over 15 amino acids. V was shortened by 0 bases and J by 6 bases, with 12 bases between the two germline ends. Germline V gene data show CDR1 as SGHAT and CDR2 as FQNNGV. The CDR3 region has the DNA TGTGCCAGCAGCTTAGATCTCTGGCAGGCCAATGAGCAGTTCTTC. This codes for CASSLDLWQANEQFF.

V and J are TRBV5-1 and TRBJ2-2; 12 bases are shared with TRBD2. Trimming took 4 bases from V and 5 from J; bases not matched to a gene: 3. CDR3 length: 15 amino acids. Germline CDR1 SGHRS, CDR2 YFSETQ. As DNA, the CDR3 is TGCGCCAGCAGCACTGGACTAGCGGGGACCGGGGAGCTGTTTTTT. It specifies CASSTGLAGTGELFF.

This chain uses TRBV19 with TRBJ2-5; D is possibly TRBD1 (6 bases). Trimming removed 5 bases at V and 3 bases at J, with 13 bases between. Germline-derived CDR1 and CDR2 are LNHDA and SQIVND (reference sequence). The CDR3 runs to 14 residues. The CDR3 is CASSGLGTKETQYF. The CDR3 DNA reads as TGTGCCAGTAGTGGTTTAGGGACAAAAGAGACCCAGTACTTC.

The chain carries TRBV6-5 and TRBJ2-3; 7 bases agree with TRBD2. Trimming at V came to 6 bases and at J to 5 bases, leaving 8 bases not matched to a gene. Germline CDR1 reads MNHEY; CDR2 reads SVGAGI. The CDR3 loop spans 14 amino acids. CDR3 sequence: CASRESGVVDTQYF. CDR3 DNA: TGTGCCAGCAGAGAAAGCGGGGTGGTAGATACGCAGTATTTT.

The V gene is TRBV10-3, the J gene TRBJ1-6; TRBD1 matches at 9 bases. This CDR3 is 15 amino acids long. Germline V gives CDR1 ENHRY, CDR2 SYGVKD. The V segment lost 4 bases and the J segment 7 bases; nucleotides outside the gene matches: 5. The CDR3 sequence is CAISGWDRENSPLHF. CDR3 nucleotides: TGTGCCATCAGTGGTTGGGACAGGGAAAATTCACCCCTCCACTTT.